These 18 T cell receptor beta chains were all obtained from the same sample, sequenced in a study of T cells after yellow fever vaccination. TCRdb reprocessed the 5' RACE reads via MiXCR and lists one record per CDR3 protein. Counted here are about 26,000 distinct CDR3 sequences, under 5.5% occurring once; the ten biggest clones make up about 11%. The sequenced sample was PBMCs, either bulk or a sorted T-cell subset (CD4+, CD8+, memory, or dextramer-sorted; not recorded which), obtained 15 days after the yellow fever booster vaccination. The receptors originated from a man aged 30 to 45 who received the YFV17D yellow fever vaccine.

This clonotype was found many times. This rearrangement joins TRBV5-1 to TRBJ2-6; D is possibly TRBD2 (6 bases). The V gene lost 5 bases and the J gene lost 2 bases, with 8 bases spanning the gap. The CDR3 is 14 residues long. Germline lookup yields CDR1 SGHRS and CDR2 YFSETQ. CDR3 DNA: TGCGCCAGCAGATGGGGGGCTGGGGCCAACGTCCTGACTTTC. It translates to CASRWGAGANVLTF. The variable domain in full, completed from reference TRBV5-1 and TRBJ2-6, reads KAGVTQTPRYLIKTRGQQVTLSCSPISGHRSVSWYQQTPGQGLQFLFEYFSETQRNKGNFPGRFSGRQFSNSRSEMNVSTLELGDSALYLCASRWGAGANVLTFGAGSRLTVL.

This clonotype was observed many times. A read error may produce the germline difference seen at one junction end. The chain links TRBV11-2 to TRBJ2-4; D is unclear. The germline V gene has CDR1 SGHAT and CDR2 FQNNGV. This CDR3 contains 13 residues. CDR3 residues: CASSLESKNIQYF. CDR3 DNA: TGTGCCAGCAGCCTAGAATCCAAAAACATTCAGTACTTC.

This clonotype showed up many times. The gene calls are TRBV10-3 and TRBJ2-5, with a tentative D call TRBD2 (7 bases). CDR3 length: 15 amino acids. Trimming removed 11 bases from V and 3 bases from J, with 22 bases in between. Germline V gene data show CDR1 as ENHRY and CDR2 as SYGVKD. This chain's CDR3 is CASKPRGAAEETQYF. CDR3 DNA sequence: TGTGCCTCAAAGCCACGGGGGGCTGCGGAAGAGACCCAGTACTTC.

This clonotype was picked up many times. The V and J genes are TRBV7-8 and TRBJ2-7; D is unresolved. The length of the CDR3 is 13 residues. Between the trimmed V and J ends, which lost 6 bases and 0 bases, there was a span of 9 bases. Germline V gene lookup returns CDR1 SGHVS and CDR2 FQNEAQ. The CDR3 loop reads CASRFFSSYEQYF. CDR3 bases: TGTGCCAGCAGGTTTTTTAGCTCCTACGAGCAGTACTTC.

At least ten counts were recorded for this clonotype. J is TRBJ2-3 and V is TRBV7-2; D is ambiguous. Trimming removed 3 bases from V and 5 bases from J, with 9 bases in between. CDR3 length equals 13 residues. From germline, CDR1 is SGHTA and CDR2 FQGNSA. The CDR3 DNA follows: TGTGCCAGCAGCTTCCGCCAGATAGATACGCAGTATTTT. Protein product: CASSFRQIDTQYF.

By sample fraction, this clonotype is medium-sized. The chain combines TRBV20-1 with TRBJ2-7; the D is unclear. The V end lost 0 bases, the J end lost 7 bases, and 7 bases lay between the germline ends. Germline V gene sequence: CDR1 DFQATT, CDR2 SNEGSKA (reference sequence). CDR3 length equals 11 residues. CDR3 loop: CSARDYREQYF. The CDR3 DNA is TGCAGTGCTAGAGATTACCGAGAGCAGTACTTC.

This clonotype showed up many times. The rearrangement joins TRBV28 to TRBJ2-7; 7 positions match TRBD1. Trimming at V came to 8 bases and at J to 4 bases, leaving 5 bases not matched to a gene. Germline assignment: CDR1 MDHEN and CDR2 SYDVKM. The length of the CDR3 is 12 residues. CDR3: CASEGATYEQYF. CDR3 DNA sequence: TGTGCCAGCGAGGGGGCTACATACGAGCAGTACTTC.

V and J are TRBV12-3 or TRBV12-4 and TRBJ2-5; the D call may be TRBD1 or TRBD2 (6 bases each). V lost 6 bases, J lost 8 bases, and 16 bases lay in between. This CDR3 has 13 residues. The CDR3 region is CASSRRLGGTQYF. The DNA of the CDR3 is TGTGCCAGCAGCCGAAGACTAGGGGGTACCCAGTACTTC.

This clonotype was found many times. The CDR3 bases are TGTGCCAGCAGCCAGGCCGGGACAGGGGGCTACGGGGCTCAGCCCCAGCATTTT. Its translation: CASSQAGTGGYGAQPQHF. V is TRBV11-2 and J is TRBJ1-5; 12 bases are shared with TRBD1. This CDR3 has 18 amino acids. Germline assignment: CDR1 SGHAT and CDR2 FQNNGV. V gave up 5 bases and J gave up 6 bases; unmatched junction bases: 14. Filled out from reference TRBV11-2 and TRBJ1-5, the complete variable domain reads EAGVAQSPRYKIIEKRQSVAFWCNPISGHATLYWYQQILGQGPKLLIQFQNNGVVDDSQLPKDRFSAERLKGVDSTLKIQPAKLEDSAVYLCASSQAGTGGYGAQPQHFGDGTRLSIL.

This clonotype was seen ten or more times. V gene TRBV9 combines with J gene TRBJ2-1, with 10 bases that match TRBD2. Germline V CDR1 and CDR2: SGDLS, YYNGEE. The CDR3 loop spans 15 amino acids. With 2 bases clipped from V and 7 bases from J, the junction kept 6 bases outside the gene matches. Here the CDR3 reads CASSVILAGMNEQFF. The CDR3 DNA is TGTGCCAGCAGCGTTATACTAGCGGGAATGAATGAGCAGTTCTTC.

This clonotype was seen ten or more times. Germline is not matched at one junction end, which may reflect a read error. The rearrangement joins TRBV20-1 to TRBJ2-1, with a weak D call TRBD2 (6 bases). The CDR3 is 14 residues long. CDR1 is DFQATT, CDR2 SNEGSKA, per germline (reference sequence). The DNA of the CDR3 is TGCAGCGCTACCTTGGCCGGGAGATGGAATGAGCAGTTCTTC. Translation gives CSATLAGRWNEQFF.

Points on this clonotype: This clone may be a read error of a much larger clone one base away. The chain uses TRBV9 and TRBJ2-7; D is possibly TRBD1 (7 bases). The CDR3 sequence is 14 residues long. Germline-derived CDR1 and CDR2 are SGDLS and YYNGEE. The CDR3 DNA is TGTGCCAGCAGCACCCGCGGGACAGCTTACGACCAGTACTTC. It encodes CASSTRGTAYDQYF. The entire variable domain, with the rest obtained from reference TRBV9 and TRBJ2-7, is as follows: DSGVTQTPKHLITATGQRVTLRCSPRSGDLSVYWYQQSLDQGLQFLIQYYNGEERAKGNILERFSAQQFPDLHSELNLSSLELGDSALYFCASSTRGTAYDQYFGPGTRLTVT.

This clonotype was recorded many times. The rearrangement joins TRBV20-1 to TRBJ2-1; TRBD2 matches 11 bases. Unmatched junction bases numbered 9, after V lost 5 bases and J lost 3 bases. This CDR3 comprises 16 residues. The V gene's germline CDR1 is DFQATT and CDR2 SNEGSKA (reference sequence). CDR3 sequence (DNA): TGCAGTGCTGAAGGGGGACTAGCGGACATCTACAATGAGCAGTTCTTC. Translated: CSAEGGLADIYNEQFF.

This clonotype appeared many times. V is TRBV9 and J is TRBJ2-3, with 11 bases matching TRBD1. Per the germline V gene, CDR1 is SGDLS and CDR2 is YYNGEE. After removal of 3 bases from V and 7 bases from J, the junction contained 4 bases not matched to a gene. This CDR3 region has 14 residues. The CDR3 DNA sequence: TGTGCCAGCAGCGACCGGGACAGGGGGTATACGCAGTATTTT. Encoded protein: CASSDRDRGYTQYF.

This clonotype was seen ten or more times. The CDR3 nucleotides read TGCAGCGTACTAGCAAGTGAGCAGTACTTC. Amino acid sequence: CSVLASEQYF. This chain connects TRBV29-1 to TRBJ2-7; D is possibly TRBD2 (6 bases). Trimming took off 6 bases at V and 7 bases at J, with 10 bases between the two ends. CDR1 SQVTM and CDR2 ANQGSEA come from the germline V gene. CDR3 length equals 10 residues.

This CDR3 reads CAISWDKVNEQYF. The CDR3 nucleotides read TGTGCCATCAGCTGGGACAAGGTCAACGAGCAGTACTTC. This chain links TRBV10-3 with TRBJ2-7, with a weak D call TRBD1 (6 bases). Germline CDR1 reads ENHRY; CDR2 reads SYGVKD. The ends were cut back, 6 bases at V and 5 bases at J, with 14 bases in the middle. This CDR3 region has 13 residues.

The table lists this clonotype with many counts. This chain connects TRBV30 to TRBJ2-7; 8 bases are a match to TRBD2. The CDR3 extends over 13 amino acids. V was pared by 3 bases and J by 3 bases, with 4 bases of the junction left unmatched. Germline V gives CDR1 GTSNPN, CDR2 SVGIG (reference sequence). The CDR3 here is CAWSAGTSYEQYF. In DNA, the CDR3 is TGTGCCTGGAGCGCCGGGACTAGCTACGAGCAGTACTTC.

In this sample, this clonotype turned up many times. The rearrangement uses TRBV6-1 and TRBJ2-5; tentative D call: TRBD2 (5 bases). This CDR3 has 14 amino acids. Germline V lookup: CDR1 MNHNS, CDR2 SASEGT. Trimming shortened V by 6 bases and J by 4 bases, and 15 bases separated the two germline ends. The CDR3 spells CASSSADRVETQYF. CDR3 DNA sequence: TGTGCCAGCAGCTCAGCGGACCGGGTAGAGACCCAGTACTTC.